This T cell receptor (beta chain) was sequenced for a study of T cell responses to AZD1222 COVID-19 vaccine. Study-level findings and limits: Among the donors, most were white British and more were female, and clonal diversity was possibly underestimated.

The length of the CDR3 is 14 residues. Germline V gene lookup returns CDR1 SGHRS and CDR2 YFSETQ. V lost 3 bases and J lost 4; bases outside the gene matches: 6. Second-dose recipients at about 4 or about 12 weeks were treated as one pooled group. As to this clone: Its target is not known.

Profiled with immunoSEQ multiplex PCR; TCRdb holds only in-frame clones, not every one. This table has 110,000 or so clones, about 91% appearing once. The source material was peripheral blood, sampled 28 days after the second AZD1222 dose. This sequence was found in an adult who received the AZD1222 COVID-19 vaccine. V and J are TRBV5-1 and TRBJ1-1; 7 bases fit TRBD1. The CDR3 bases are TGCGCCAGCAGCTGGGGGGCAGGGGGCACTGAAGCTTTCTTT. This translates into CASSWGAGGTEAFF.